This T cell receptor beta chain was sequenced for a study of PD-1 blockade in mismatch repair-deficient tumors. Study-wide background: Enrolled about 2013-2017, patients had progressing, pretreated mismatch repair-deficient cancers of 12 types.

Deletions cut 0 bases from V and 0 bases from J, with 13 bases between. CDR1 and CDR2 from the germline V gene are KGHSY and FQNENV. The CDR3 totals 17 residues. Clones were sequenced by immunoSEQ multiplex PCR, and TCRdb holds only the in-frame ones, with some missing. This sample has some 120,000 clones; approximately 90% occur once, and the top ten carry roughly 13%. Every patient had mismatch repair deficiency by PCR or immunohistochemistry. Sequencing was performed on peripheral blood, taken 44 weeks after starting pembrolizumab. The chain recombines TRBV16 with TRBJ2-3; unclear D gene. The sequence derives from an adult with mismatch repair-deficient cancer. The CDR3, as DNA: TGTGCCAGCAGCCAATCATCTAACCCCACTAGCACAGATACGCAGTATTTT. This gives the protein CASSQSSNPTSTDTQYF.